The 8 T cell receptor beta chains below come from one sample, sequenced in a study of CD8 T cells in Susac syndrome. Random hexamers primed reverse transcription of roughly 0.45 to 1 ug RNA. TCRdb ran MiXCR on the immunoSEQ multiplex PCR reads and lists one entry per CDR3 protein. The sample lists 95,000 or so distinct CDR3 sequences; 90% to 95% were seen once. The sequenced sample was CD8+ T cells from PBMCs. All receptors come from a human donor in good health.

The gene calls are TRBV27 and TRBJ2-7, with 9 bases fitting TRBD2. From germline, CDR1 is MNHEY and CDR2 SMNVEV (reference sequence). The CDR3 contains 16 residues. After removal of 5 bases from V and 3 bases from J, the junction contained 11 bases not matched to a gene. The CDR3 DNA reads TGTGCCAGCAGTCCCTCCCGCGGGGGGGTCCTCTACGAGCAGTACTTC. Translated: CASSPSRGGVLYEQYF.

The chain has TRBV6-1 and TRBJ2-7; no firm D call. The V end lost 6 bases, the J end lost 4 bases, and 13 bases lay between the germline ends. CDR1 is MNHNS and CDR2 is SASEGT in the germline V gene. The CDR3 length is 13 residues. The CDR3 DNA reads TGTGCCAGCAGGGAGCCGGGCAGGTACGAGCAGTACTTC. This encodes CASREPGRYEQYF.

The CDR3 protein is CASSLFEAFF. CDR3 in DNA: TGTGCCAGCAGCCTCTTTGAAGCTTTCTTT. The chain carries TRBV7-9 and TRBJ1-1; D is undetermined. Trimming removed 5 bases at V and 7 bases at J, with 5 bases between. This CDR3 spans 10 amino acids. Germline CDR1 SEHNR, CDR2 FQNEAQ (reference sequence).

The J gene is TRBJ2-7, the V gene TRBV23-1; no clear D gene. Being an ORF, TRBV23-1 has a function that is uncertain. Deletions cut 4 bases from V and 5 bases from J, with 15 bases between. The CDR3 totals 14 residues. The CDR3 loop reads CASSPLYPGDEQYF. CDR3 bases: TGCGCCAGCAGTCCCCTGTACCCCGGCGACGAGCAGTACTTC.

As regards this clonotype: The junction departs from germline at one end; a sequencing error may be responsible. The chain carries TRBV12-3 or TRBV12-4 and TRBJ2-3, with TRBD1 identical over 7 bases. This CDR3 region has 13 residues. This CDR3 reads CASNDLGQWESDF. In DNA, the CDR3 is TGTGCCAGCAACGACTTGGGACAGTGGGAGTCGGATTTT.

The CDR3 sequence: CASSRTGFTGELFF. DNA of the CDR3: TGCGCCAGCAGCCGGACAGGGTTTACCGGGGAGCTGTTTTTT. V gene TRBV5-1 combines with J gene TRBJ2-2; 8 bases line up with TRBD1. The CDR3 covers 14 residues. Germline V gene lookup returns CDR1 SGHRS and CDR2 YFSETQ. Germline trimming cut 4 bases from V and 5 bases from J; bases unmatched to any gene: 4.

V usage is TRBV6-5 and J usage is TRBJ2-5; 10 positions agree with TRBD2. Germline V gene data show CDR1 as MNHEY and CDR2 as SVGAGI. This CDR3 is 16 amino acids long. V dropped 0 bases and J dropped 5; count of bases not matched to a gene: 6. CDR3 nucleotides: TGTGCCAGCAGTTACTCTATTGGACTAGCGGTGGAGACCCAGTACTTC. As protein: CASSYSIGLAVETQYF.

This clonotype was counted a single time. The CDR3 region is CASSLRQGAPSGELFF. For the CDR3, the DNA is TGTGCCAGCAGTTTAAGACAGGGGGCGCCCAGCGGGGAGCTGTTTTTT. The rearrangement joins TRBV27 to TRBJ2-2; TRBD1 matches 10 bases. This CDR3 region has 16 residues. Losses at the gene ends were 2 bases for V and 7 bases for J; bases not matched to a gene: 7. The germline V gene has CDR1 MNHEY and CDR2 SMNVEV (reference sequence).